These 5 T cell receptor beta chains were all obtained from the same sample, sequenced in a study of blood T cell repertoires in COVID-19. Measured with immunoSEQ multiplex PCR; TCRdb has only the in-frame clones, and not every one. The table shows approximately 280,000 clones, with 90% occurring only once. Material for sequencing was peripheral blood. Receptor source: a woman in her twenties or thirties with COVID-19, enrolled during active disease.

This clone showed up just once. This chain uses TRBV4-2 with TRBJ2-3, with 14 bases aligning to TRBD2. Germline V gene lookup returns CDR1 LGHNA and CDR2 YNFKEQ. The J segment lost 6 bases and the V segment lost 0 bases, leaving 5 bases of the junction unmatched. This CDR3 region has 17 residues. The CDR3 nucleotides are TGTGCCAGCAGCCAAGAGGGACTAGCGGGAGTCGAGGATACGCAGTATTTT. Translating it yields CASSQEGLAGVEDTQYF.

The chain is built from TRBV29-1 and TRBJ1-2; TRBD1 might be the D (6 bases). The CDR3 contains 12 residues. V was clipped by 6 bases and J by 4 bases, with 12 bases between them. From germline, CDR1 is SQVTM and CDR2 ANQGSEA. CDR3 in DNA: TGCAGCGTCAGGAGACAGGTCTATGGCTACACCTTC. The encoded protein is CSVRRQVYGYTF.

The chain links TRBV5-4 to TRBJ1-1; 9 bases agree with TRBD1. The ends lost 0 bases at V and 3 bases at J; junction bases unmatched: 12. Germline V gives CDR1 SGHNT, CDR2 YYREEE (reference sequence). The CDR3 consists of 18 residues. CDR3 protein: CASSLEGWTGDLYTEAFF. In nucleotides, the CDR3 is TGTGCCAGCAGCTTGGAAGGTTGGACAGGGGACTTGTACACTGAAGCTTTCTTT.

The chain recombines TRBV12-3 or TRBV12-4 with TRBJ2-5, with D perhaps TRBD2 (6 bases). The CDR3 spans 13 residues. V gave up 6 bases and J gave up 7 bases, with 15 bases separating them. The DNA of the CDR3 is TGTGCCAGCAGCCACGTTGGGCGGGGGACCCAGTACTTC. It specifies CASSHVGRGTQYF.

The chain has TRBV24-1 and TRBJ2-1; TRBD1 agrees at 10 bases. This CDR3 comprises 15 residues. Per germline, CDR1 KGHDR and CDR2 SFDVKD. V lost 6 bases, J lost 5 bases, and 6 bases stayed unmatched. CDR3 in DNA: TGTGCCACCAGTAGCCGGGACAGGGGCGACAATGAGCAGTTCTTC. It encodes CATSSRDRGDNEQFF.